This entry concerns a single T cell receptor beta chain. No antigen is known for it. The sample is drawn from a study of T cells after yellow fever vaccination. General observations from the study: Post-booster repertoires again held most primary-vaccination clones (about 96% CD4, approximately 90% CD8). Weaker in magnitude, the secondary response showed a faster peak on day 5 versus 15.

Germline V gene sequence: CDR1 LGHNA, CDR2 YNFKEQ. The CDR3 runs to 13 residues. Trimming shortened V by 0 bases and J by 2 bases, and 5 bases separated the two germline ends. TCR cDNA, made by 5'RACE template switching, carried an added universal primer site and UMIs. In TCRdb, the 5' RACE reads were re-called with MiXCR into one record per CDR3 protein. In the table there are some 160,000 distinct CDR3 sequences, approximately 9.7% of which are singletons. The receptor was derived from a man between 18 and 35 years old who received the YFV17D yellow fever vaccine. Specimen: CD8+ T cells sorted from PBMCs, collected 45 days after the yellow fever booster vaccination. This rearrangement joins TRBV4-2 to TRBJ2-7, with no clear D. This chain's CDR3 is CASSQDLTYEQYF. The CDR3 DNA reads TGTGCCAGCAGCCAAGACCTAACCTACGAGCAGTACTTC.